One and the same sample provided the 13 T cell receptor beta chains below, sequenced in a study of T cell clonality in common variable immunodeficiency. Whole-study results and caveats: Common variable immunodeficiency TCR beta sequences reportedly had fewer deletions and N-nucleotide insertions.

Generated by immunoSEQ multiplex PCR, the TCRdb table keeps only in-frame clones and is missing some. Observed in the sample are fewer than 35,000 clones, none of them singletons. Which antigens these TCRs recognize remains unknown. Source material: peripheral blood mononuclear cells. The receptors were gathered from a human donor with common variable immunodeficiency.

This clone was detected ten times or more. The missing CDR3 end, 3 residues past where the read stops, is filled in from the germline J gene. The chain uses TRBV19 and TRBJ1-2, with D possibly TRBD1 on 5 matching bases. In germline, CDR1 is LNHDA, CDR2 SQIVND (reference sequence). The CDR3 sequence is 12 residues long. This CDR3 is CASSIAGGSYTF. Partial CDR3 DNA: TGTGCCAGTAGTATAGCCGGGGGTAGC.

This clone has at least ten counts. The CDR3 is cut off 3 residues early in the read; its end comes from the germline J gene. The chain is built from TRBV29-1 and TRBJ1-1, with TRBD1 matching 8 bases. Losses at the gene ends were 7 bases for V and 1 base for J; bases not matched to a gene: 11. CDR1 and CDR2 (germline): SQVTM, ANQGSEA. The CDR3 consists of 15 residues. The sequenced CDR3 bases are TGCAGCGACGCCCTTGGACAGGGATGGAACACTGAA. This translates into CSDALGQGWNTE. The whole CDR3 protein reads CSDALGQGWNTEAFF.

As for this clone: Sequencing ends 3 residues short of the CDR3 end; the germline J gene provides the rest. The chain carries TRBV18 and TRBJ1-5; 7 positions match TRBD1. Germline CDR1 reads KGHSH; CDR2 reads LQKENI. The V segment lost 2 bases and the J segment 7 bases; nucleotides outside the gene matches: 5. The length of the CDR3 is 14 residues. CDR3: CASSPGDRKQPQHF. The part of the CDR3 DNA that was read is TGTGCCAGCTCACCAGGGGACAGAAAGCAGCCC.

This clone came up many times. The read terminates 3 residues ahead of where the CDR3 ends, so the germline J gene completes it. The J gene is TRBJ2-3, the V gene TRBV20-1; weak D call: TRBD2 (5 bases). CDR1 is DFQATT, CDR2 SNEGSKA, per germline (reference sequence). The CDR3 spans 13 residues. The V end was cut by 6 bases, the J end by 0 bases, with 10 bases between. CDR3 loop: CSAPGESTDTQYF. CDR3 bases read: TGCAGTGCCCCCGGGGAGAGCACAGATACG.

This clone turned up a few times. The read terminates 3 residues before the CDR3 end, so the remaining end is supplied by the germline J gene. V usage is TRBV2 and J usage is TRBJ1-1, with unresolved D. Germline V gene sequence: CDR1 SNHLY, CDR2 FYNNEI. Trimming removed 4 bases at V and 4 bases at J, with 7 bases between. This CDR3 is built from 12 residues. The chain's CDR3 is CASSAQATEAFF. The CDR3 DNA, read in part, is TGTGCCAGCAGTGCGCAAGCCACTGAA.

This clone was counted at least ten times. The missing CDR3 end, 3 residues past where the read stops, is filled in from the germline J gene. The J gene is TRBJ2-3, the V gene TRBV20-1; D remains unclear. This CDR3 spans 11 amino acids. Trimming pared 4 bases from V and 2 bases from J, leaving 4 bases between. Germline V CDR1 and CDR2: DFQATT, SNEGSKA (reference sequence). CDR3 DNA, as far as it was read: TGCAGTGCTATTAACACAGATACG. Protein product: CSAINTDT. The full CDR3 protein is CSAINTDTQYF.

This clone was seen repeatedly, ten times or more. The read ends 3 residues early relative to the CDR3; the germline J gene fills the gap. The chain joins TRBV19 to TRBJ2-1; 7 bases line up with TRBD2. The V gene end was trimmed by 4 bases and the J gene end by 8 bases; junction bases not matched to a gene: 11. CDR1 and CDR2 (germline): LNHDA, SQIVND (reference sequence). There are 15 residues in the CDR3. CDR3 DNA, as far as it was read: TGTGCCAGTAGTACCTCTCCGACTAGCACCGATGAG. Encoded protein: CASSTSPTSTDE. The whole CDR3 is CASSTSPTSTDEQFF.

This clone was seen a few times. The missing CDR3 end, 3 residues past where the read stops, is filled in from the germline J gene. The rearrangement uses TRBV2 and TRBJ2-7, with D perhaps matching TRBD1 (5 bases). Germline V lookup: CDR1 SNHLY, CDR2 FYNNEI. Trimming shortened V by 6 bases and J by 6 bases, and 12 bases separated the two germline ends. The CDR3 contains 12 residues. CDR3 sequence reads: CASSSSTGEQYF. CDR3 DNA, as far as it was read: TGTGCCAGCAGCTCTTCCACAGGCGAG.

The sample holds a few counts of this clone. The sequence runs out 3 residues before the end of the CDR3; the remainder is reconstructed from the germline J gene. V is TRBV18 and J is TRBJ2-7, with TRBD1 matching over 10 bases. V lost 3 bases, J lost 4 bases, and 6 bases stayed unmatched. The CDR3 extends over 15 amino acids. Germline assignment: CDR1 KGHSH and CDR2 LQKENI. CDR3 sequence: CASSPTGTGAYEQYF. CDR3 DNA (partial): TGTGCCAGCTCACCGACCGGGACAGGGGCTTACGAG.

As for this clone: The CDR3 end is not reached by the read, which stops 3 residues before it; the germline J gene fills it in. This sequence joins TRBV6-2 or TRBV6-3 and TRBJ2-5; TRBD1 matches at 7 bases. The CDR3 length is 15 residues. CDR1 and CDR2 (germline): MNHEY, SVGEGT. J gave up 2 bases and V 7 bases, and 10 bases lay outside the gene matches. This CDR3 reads CASTPLGQIQETQYF. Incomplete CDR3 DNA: TGTGCCAGCACCCCTTTGGGACAGATACAAGAGACC.

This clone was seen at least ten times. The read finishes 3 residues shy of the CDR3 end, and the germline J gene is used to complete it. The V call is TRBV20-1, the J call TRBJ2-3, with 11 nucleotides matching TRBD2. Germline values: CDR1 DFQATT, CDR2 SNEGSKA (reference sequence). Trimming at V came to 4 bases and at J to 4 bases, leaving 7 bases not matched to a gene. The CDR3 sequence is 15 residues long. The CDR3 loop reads CSANLAGGPPDTQYF. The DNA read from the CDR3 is TGCAGTGCTAATTTAGCGGGGGGGCCCCCAGATACG.

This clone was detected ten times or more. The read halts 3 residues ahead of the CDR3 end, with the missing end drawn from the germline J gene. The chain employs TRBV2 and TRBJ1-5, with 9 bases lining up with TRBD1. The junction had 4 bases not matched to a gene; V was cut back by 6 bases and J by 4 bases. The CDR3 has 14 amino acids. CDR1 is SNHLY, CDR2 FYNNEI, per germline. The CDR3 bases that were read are TGTGCCAGCAGAGGGACAGGGTTGAATCAGCCC. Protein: CASRGTGLNQP. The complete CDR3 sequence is CASRGTGLNQPQHF.

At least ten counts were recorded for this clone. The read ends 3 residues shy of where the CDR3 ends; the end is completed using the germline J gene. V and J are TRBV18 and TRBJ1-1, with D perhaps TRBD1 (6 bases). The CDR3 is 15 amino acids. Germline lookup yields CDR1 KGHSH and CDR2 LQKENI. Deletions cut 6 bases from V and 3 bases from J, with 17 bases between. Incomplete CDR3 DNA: TGTGCCAGCTCGTCCTGGGGGCAGCACGACACTGAA. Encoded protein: CASSSWGQHDTE. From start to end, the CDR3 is CASSSWGQHDTEAFF.